This TCR beta chain is drawn from a study of siplizumab effects on memory and regulatory T cells. General study results and limits: The authors mapped only a minor fraction of alloreactive clones to unstimulated subsets. Siplizumab cultures yielded proliferating Tregs whose suppressive function was not confirmed.

Profiled with immunoSEQ multiplex PCR; TCRdb holds only in-frame clones, not every one. This sample carries over 85,000 clones, roughly 89% of them seen once, and the ten largest clones take 1% to 1.5%. The germline V and J ends were trimmed by 6 bases and 5 bases, with 7 bases remaining between them. Germline assignment: CDR1 DFQATT and CDR2 SNEGSKA (reference sequence). The CDR3 loop spans 10 amino acids. Notes on this clone: Its antigen is not known.

This chain uses TRBV20-1 with TRBJ2-5; D not certain. Sequenced: CD4+ T cells sorted from blood. The receptor was derived from a human donor in good health. The CDR3 DNA is TGCAGTGCCATCGTCGAGACCCAGTACTTC. As protein: CSAIVETQYF.